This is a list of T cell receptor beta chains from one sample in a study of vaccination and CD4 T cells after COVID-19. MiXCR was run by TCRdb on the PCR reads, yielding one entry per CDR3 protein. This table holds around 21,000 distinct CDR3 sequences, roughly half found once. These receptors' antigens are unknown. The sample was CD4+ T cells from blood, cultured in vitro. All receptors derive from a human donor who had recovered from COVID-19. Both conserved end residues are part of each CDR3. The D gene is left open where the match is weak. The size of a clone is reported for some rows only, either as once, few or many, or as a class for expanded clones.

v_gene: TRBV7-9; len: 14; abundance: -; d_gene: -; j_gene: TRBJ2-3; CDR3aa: CASSFPRGQDTQYF; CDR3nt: TGTGCCAGCAGCTTCCCCCGGGGGCAAGATACGCAGTATTTT
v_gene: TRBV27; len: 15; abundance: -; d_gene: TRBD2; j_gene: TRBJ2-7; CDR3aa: CASSFRVAGDYEQYF; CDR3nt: TGTGCCAGCAGTTTCCGGGTAGCGGGAGACTACGAGCAGTACTTC
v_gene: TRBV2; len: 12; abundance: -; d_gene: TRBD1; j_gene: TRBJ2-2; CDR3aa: CASSLQGWELFF; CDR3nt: TGTGCCAGCAGCTTACAGGGGTGGGAGCTGTTTTTT
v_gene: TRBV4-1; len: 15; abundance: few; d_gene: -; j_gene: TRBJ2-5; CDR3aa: CASSLYYRTLETQYF; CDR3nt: TGCGCCAGCAGCCTTTATTATCGGACCTTAGAGACCCAGTACTTC
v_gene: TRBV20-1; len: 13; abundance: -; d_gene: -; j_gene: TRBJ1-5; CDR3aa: CSARQGGNQPQHF; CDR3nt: TGCAGTGCTCGGCAGGGAGGCAATCAGCCCCAGCATTTT
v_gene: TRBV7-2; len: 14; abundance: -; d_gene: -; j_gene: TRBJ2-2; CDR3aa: CASSFGRGAGELFF; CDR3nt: TGTGCCAGCAGCTTTGGAAGGGGCGCCGGGGAGCTGTTTTTT
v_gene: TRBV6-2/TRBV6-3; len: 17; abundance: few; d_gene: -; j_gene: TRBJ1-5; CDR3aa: CASSYDGALRSNQPQHF; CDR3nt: TGTGCCAGCAGTTACGACGGAGCACTTCGGAGCAATCAGCCCCAGCATTTT
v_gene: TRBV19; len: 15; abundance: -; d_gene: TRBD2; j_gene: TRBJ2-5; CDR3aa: CASSMKLAGKETQYF; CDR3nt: TGTGCCAGTAGTATGAAGCTAGCGGGTAAAGAGACCCAGTACTTC
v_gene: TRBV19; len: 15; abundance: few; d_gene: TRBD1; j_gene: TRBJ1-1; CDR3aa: CASSDGQGLGTEAFF; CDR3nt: TGTGCCAGTAGTGATGGACAGGGGCTGGGCACTGAAGCTTTCTTT
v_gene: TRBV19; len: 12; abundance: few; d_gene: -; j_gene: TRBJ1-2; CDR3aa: CASSIGSGVYTF; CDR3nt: TGTGCCAGTAGTATAGGGTCGGGGGTCTACACCTTC
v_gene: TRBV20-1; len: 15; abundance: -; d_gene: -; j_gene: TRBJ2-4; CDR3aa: CSATDPTTAKNIQYF; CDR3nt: TGCAGTGCTACAGACCCTACGACGGCCAAAAACATTCAGTACTTC
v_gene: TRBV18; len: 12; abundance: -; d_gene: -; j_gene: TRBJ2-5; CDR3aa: CASSPNQETQYF; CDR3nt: TGTGCCAGCTCACCTAACCAAGAGACCCAGTACTTC
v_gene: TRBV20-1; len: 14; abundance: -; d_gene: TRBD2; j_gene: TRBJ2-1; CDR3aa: CSARPGRAINEQFF; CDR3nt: TGCAGTGCTAGACCGGGGAGGGCCATCAATGAGCAGTTCTTC
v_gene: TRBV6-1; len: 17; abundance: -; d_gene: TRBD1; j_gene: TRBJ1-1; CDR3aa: CASSEGGQGDGNTEAFF; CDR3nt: TGTGCCAGCAGTGAGGGGGGACAGGGGGACGGGAACACTGAAGCTTTCTTT
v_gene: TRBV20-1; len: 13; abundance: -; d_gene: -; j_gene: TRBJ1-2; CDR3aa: CSVPDGLNYGYTF; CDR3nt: TGCAGTGTCCCAGACGGGCTTAACTATGGCTACACCTTC